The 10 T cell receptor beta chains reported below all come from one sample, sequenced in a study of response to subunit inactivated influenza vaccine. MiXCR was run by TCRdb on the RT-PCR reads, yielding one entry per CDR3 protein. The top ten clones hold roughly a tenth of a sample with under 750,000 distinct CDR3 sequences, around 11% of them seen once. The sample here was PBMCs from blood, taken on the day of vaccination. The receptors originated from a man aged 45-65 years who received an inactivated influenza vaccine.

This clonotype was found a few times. The CDR3 DNA reads as TGTGCCAGCCGGGGGGGCGCACGGACTGAAGCTTTCTTT. Protein: CASRGGARTEAFF. The J gene is TRBJ1-1, the V gene TRBV12-3 or TRBV12-4; maybe TRBD1 (6 bases). This CDR3 contains 13 residues. Trimming shortened V by 8 bases and J by 5 bases, and 15 bases separated the two germline ends.

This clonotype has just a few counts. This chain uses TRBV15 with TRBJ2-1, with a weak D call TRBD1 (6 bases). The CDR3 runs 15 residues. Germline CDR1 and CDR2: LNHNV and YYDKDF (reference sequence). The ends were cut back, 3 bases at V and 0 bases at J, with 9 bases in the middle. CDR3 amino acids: CATSSTGSSYNEQFF. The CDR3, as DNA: TGTGCCACCAGCAGTACAGGGAGCTCCTACAATGAGCAGTTCTTC. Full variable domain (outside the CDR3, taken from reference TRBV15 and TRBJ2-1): DAMVIQNPRYQVTQFGKPVTLSCSQTLNHNVMYWYQQKSSQAPKLLFHYYDKDFNNEADTPDNFQSRRPNTSFCFLDIRSPGLGDTAMYLCATSSTGSSYNEQFFGPGTRLTVL.

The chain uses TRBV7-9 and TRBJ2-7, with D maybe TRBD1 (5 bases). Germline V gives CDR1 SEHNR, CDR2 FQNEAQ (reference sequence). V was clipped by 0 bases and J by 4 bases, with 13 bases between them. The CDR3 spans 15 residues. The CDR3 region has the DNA TGTGCCAGCAGCTTAGCGGGCTTACAGGAGTACGAGCAGTACTTC. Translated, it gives CASSLAGLQEYEQYF.

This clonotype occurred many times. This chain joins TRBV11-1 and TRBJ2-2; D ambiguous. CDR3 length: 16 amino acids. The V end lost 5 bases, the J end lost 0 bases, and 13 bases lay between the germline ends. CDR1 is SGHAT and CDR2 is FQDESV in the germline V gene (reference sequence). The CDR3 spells CASSEGSRSNTGELFF. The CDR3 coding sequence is TGTGCCAGCAGCGAAGGATCGCGGTCGAACACCGGGGAGCTGTTTTTT.

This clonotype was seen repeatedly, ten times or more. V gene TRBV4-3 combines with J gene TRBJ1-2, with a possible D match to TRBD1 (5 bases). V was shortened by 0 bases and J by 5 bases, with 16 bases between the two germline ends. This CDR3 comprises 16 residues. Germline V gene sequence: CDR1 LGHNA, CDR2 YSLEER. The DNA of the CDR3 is TGCGCCAGCAGCCAAGATCAGGACGGAGGGGCGTATGGCTACACCTTC. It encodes CASSQDQDGGAYGYTF.

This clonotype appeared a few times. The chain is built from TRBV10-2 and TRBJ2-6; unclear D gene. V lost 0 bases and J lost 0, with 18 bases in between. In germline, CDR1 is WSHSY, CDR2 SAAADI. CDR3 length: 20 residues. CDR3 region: CASSESRLRAVGSGANVLTF. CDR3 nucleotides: TGCGCCAGCAGTGAGTCGAGACTCCGGGCCGTGGGCTCTGGGGCCAACGTCCTGACTTTC.

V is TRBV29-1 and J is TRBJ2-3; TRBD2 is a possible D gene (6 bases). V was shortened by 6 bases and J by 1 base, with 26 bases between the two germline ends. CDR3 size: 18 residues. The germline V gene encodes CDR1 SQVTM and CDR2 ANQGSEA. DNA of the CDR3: TGCAGCGTCGGGGGAAAAGGGGTTCTGACTGTAGGCACAGATACGCAGTATTTT. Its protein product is CSVGGKGVLTVGTDTQYF.

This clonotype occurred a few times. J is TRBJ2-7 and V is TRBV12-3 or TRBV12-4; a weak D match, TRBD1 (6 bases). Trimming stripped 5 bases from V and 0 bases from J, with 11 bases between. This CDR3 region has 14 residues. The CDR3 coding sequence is TGTGCCAGCAGTCCGTACAGGGACTCCTACGAGCAGTACTTC. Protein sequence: CASSPYRDSYEQYF.

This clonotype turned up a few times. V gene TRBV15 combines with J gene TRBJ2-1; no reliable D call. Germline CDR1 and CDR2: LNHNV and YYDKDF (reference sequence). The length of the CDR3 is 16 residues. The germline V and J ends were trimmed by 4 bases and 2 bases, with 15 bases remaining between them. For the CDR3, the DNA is TGTGCCACCAGCAAAGGTGGAAAATTTCCCTACAATGAGCAGTTCTTC. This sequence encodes CATSKGGKFPYNEQFF.

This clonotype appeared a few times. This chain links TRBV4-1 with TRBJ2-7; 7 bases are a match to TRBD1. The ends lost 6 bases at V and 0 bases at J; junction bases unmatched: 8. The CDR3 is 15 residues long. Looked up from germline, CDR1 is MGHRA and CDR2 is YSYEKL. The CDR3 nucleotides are TGCGCCAGCAGTCCCACCGACAGGGCCTCCTACGAGCAGTACTTC. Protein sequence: CASSPTDRASYEQYF.